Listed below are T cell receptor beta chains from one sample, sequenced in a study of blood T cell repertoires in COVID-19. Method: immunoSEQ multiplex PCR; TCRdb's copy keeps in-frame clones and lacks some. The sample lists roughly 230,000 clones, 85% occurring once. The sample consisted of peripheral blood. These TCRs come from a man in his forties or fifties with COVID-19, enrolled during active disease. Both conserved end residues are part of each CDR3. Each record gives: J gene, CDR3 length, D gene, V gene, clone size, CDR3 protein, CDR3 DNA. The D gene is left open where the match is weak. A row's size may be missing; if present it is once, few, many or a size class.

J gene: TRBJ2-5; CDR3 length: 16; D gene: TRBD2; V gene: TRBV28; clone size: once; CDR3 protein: CASRQPWRGGIRTQYF; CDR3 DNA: TGTGCCAGCAGGCAACCTTGGCGGGGGGGGATAAGAACCCAGTACTTC
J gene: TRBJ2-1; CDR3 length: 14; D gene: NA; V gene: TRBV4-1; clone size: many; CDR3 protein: CASSVGGAYNEQFF; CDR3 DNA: TGCGCCAGCAGCGTCGGCGGGGCCTACAATGAGCAGTTCTTC
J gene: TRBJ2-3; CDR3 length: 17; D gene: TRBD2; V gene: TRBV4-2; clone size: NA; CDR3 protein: CASSPVGGLAGGDTQYF; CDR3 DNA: TGTGCCAGCAGCCCAGTAGGCGGACTAGCGGGGGGAGATACGCAGTATTTT
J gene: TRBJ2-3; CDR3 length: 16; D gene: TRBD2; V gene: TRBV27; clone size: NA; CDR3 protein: CASSSPSGEITDTQYF; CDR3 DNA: TGTGCCAGCAGTTCTCCTAGCGGGGAGATAACAGATACGCAGTATTTT
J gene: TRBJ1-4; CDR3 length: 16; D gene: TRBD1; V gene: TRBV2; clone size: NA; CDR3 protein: CASSEEGQALNEKLFF; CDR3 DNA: TGTGCCAGCAGTGAAGAAGGACAGGCTCTTAATGAAAAACTGTTTTTT
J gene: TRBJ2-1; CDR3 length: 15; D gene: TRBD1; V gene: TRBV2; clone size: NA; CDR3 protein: CASRTGTGLSNEQFF; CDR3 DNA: TGTGCCAGCAGGACCGGGACAGGGCTCTCCAATGAGCAGTTCTTC
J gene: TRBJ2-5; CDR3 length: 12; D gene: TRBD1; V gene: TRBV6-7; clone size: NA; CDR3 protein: CASQGQKETQYF; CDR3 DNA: TGTGCCAGCCAGGGACAGAAAGAGACCCAGTACTTC
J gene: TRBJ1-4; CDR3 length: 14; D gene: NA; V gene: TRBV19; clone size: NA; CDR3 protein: CASSREATNEKLFF; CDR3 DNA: TGTGCCAGTAGCCGGGAGGCAACTAATGAAAAACTGTTTTTT
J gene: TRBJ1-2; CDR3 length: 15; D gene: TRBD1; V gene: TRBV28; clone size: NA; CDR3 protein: CASRAGTGSIRGYTF; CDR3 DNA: TGTGCCAGCAGAGCCGGGACAGGGAGTATTCGTGGCTACACCTTC
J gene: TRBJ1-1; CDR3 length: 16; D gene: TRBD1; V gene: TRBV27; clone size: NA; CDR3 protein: CASKNRQGARNTEAFF; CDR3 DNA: TGTGCCAGCAAAAACCGGCAGGGGGCAAGGAATACTGAAGCTTTCTTT
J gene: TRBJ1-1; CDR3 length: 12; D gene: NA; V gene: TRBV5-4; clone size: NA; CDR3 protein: CASSSRNTEAFF; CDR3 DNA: TGTGCCAGCAGCTCGCGGAACACTGAAGCTTTCTTT
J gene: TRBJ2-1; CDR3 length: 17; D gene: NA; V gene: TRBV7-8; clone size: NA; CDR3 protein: CASSPYNGESSYNEQFF; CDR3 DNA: TGTGCCAGCAGCCCCTACAACGGGGAAAGCTCCTACAATGAGCAGTTCTTC